This section outlines one T cell receptor beta chain sequence together with its context. This clonotype was seen a handful of times. Its cognate antigen has yet to be identified. Qualities for individual bases were not recorded, and no much larger clone is one base off. The CDR3 has 13 amino acids, counting the end cysteine and phenylalanine. The DNA shown is the 39-base CDR3, in frame from base 1. V was cut back by 5 bases and J by 5 bases, leaving a gap of 13 bases between them. CDR1 and CDR2, per the germline V gene, are SGHDT and YYEEEE. Library creation used 5' RACE. These reads were obtained on an Illumina HiSeq 2000. Template switching added a universal primer binding site, and the final cDNA carried a unique molecular identifier that allowed TCR cDNA molecules to be counted accurately. First-strand cDNA for TCR alpha and beta chains was synthesized from specific primers in the conserved constant-segment region. To control for contamination, each cDNA library was double barcoded with a SMART-Mk sample barcode plus Illumina barcodes. TruSeq adapter sequences and Illumina sample barcodes were added in two successive PCR steps. Sequencing of the TCR alpha and beta cDNA libraries was done on the Illumina HiSeq platform using custom primers. The authors' analysis ran thus. Unique molecular identifiers were extracted from raw reads with MiGEC, and CDR3 positions were determined with MiXCR. For each individual, recombination models were inferred using an EM algorithm with the repgenHMM and IGoR tools. The tcR package in R was used for shared clonotype analysis, with sharing normalized by the product of cloneset sizes. Out-of-frame nonproductive sequences were analyzed to study raw recombination free of thymic and clonal selection effects. TCRdb redid the processing of the public reads, applying fastp at Q25 and MiXCR, and retained in-frame beta chains. Each entry merges the rows of one CDR3 protein and shows their most common DNA and genes. None of the V and J calls come from the authors' own analysis; TCRdb made them. This sample lists some 760,000 distinct CDR3 sequences; around a sixth were detected once. About an eighth of the sample is in the top ten clones.

This specimen belongs to a study of identical twins listed by TCRdb under 2016. About the study as a whole: To test whether fetal clonotypes persist, the study used deep sequencing on TCR alpha and beta repertoires from monozygotic twins, unrelated adults of various ages, and cord blood. To rule out contamination, replicate twin experiments were performed at different times with different library preparation protocols. Findings and caveats that apply to the study as a whole: In monozygotic twins, out-of-frame TCR alpha sharing was systematically underestimated by recombination models, although the models agreed with sharing between unrelated individuals. Zero-insertion analyses could be partly confounded by invariant T cells such as MAIT and iNKT, though diverse VJ usage argued against such confounding for most clonotypes. Out-of-frame TCR alpha sequences shared between twins showed an excess of low generation-probability sequences compared with coincidental sharing between unrelated individuals. A weaker excess of twin sharing was found in beta out-of-frame sequences because the signal-to-noise ratio was lowered by fewer shared sequences. Fewer insertions were carried by abundant cord blood beta clonotypes, a similar but weaker trend appeared in young adult naive repertoires, and no such trend appeared in memory repertoires. Because the same donors could not be followed over many years, the conclusions depended on cross-sectional statistical analysis.

Every donor was a healthy Caucasian. The twin cohort comprised three pairs of female monozygotic twins, all aged roughly 18 to 29 years. Peripheral blood mononuclear cells were the source from which RNA for the TCR libraries was isolated. This sample was also put to use in a study of T cells expressing NK-cell markers. The second publication reports: TCR beta-chain repertoires were profiled in sorted CD3+CD56+NKG2C+, CD3+CD56+NKG2C- and CD3+CD56-NKG2C+ T-cell subsets from roughly eight donors. Of the eight sequenced donors, seven were found to be HCMV-seropositive and one was found to be HCMV-seronegative. In several experiments an anti-gammadeltaTCR antibody was added to restrict sorting to alphabetaTCR-expressing T cells. In over 5 donors, the dominant CD3+CD56+NKG2C+ clonotypes were among the top 10 CD8+ clonotypes and accounted for about 1.0-8% of CD8+ T cells. Those dominant clonotypes were again the most abundant among CD3+CD56-NKG2C+ cells in several donors, at about 25-60.1%. Whether the expanded NKG2C-expressing T cell clones were specific for HCMV antigens remained unclear. The eight sequenced donors were randomly selected healthy volunteers, three men and five women. To determine HCMV serostatus, a commercial ELISA kit was used to detect HCMV-specific IgG in serum. For about six donors, unsorted PBMC were also used to sequence bulk peripheral blood T-cell repertoires. MIGEC handled demultiplexing of the reads and grouping by UMI, while MiTCR was used to assemble and quantify clonotypes. Only TCR cDNA sequences supported by at least two reads were kept to exclude erroneous sequences. The tcR package was used for downstream repertoire analysis, with clonotypes matched between fractions based on CDR3 nucleotide sequence plus V segment. VDJmatch was used to annotate antigen specificity against VDJdb, with one amino acid substitution in CDR3 permitted.

The TCR was taken from a woman between 18 and 29 years old in good health. Sequencing input: PBMCs. The rearranged chain carries TRBV5-6 and TRBJ1-1; no confident D gene assignment can be made. In nucleotide form, the sequence is TGTGCCAGCAGTATAGGGAGGGATACTGAAGCTTTCTTT. The resulting protein is CASSIGRDTEAFF.